This paragraph reports one T cell receptor (beta chain). From germline, CDR1 is SGHNT and CDR2 YYREEE (reference sequence). The CDR3 has 12 amino acids. Unmatched junction bases numbered 3, after V lost 3 bases and J lost 7 bases. This entry belongs to a study of T cells after somatic rescue of genetic block. Sequencing used immunoSEQ multiplex PCR; TCRdb keeps in-frame clones, though not all of them. The sample includes approximately 58,000 clones, around 96% of them seen just once. The receptor was isolated from a child under two years old. The chain links TRBV5-4 to TRBJ1-2; 7 bases fit TRBD1. The sample taken for sequencing was peripheral blood mononuclear cells (PBMCs). The CDR3 protein is CASSSRQGGYTF. As DNA, the CDR3 is TGTGCCAGCAGCTCCCGACAGGGTGGCTACACCTTC.